This TCR beta chain appears in the sequencing data of a study of shared T cell receptors in the human thymus. There are 17 residues in the CDR3. Germline values: CDR1 SGHRS, CDR2 YFSETQ. V was trimmed by 3 bases and J by 2 bases, leaving 19 bases between them. Profiled with immunoSEQ multiplex PCR; TCRdb holds only in-frame clones, not every one. The sample holds about 380,000 clones, just under 95% seen once. This chain connects TRBV5-1 to TRBJ2-3, with a possible D match to TRBD2 (5 bases). Sequencing input: thymocytes. The source of this sequence is a human donor. This CDR3 reads CASSSNELAQYTDTQYF. DNA for the CDR3: TGCGCCAGCAGCTCGAATGAGCTAGCTCAATACACAGATACGCAGTATTTT.